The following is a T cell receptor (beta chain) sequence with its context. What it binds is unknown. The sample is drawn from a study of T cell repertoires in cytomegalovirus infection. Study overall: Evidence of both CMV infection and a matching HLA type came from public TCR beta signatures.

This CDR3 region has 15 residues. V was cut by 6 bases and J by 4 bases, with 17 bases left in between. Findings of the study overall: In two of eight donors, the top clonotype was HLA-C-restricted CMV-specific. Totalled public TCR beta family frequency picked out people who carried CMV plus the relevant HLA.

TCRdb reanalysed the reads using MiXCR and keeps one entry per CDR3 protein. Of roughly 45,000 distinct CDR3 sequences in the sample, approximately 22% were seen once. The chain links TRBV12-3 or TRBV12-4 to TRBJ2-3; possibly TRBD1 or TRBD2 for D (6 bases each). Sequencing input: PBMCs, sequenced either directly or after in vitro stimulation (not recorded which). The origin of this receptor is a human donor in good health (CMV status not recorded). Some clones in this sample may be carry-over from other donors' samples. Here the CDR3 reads CASSPRGAGADTQYF. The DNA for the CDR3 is TGTGCCAGCAGCCCGAGGGGGGCAGGGGCAGATACGCAGTATTTT.